Listed below are T cell receptor beta chains from one sample, sequenced in a study of T cells after yellow fever vaccination. MiXCR was run by TCRdb on the 5' RACE reads, yielding one entry per CDR3 protein. The sample has around 70,000 distinct CDR3 sequences, roughly 6.9% seen once. Source: CD8+ T cells sorted from PBMCs, taken 5 to 6 days after the first yellow fever vaccination. These receptors originate from a man between 18 and 29 years old who received the YFV17D yellow fever vaccine. CDR3s include the opening cysteine and the closing phenylalanine or tryptophan. The order of the fields is D gene, V gene, clone size, J gene, CDR3 protein, CDR3 DNA. The D gene is left open where the match is weak. Clone size is stated in some rows and not others, as once, few, many or a class when expanded.

NA	TRBV6-5	many	TRBJ2-3	CASSYSVSTDTQYF	TGTGCCAGCAGTTACTCTGTCAGCACAGATACGCAGTATTTT
TRBD2	TRBV29-1	NA	TRBJ2-2	CSVDPAGGAGELFF	TGCAGCGTCGACCCGGCGGGGGGGGCCGGGGAGCTGTTTTTT
NA	TRBV6-5	many	TRBJ1-5	CASSPGGPGVTRQPQHF	TGTGCCAGCAGTCCCGGCGGGCCAGGGGTTACCAGGCAGCCCCAGCATTTT
TRBD2	TRBV5-4	few	TRBJ2-1	CASSLYGLARHNEQFF	TGTGCCAGCAGCTTGTACGGACTAGCGCGGCACAATGAGCAGTTCTTC
TRBD1	TRBV7-9	NA	TRBJ1-5	CASSYTGGGQPQHF	TGTGCCAGCAGCTACACAGGGGGCGGACAGCCCCAGCATTTT
NA	TRBV4-1	few	TRBJ1-2	CASSQERAANYGYTF	TGCGCCAGCAGCCAAGAGCGGGCAGCTAACTATGGCTACACCTTC
NA	TRBV12-3/TRBV12-4	many	TRBJ1-2	CASSYLVAGYTF	TGTGCCAGCAGTTATCTGGTCGCTGGCTACACCTTC
TRBD2	TRBV7-2	large	TRBJ2-3	CASSLVASGGGTDTQYF	TGTGCCAGCAGCTTAGTAGCTAGCGGGGGGGGCACAGATACGCAGTATTTT
NA	TRBV6-2/TRBV6-3	many	TRBJ1-5	CASSQSGGRPQHF	TGTGCCAGCAGCCAGAGTGGGGGGCGGCCCCAGCATTTT
NA	TRBV10-2	few	TRBJ1-3	CASSPGRAGNTIYF	TGCGCCAGCAGCCCCGGCCGCGCTGGAAACACCATATATTTT